This TCR beta chain was captured in a study of blood T cell repertoires in COVID-19. Background on the study: Sources were T cells, B-cell-depleted T cells, or PBMCs; the material itself was cDNA or gDNA.

The table came from immunoSEQ multiplex PCR; TCRdb's copy has only in-frame clones and leaves some out. The sample records about 160,000 clones, roughly 88% being singletons. This CDR3 is 15 amino acids long. V was clipped by 3 bases and J by 0 bases; unmatched bases: 5. Germline loops: CDR1 LNHNV, CDR2 YYDKDF (reference sequence). This sequence joins TRBV15 and TRBJ2-7; 7 nucleotides line up with TRBD2. The source is a man aged 18-30 years with acute or convalescent COVID-19. Material: peripheral blood. The CDR3 DNA sequence: TGTGCCACCAGCAGTCTAGCGGATAGCTCCTACGAGCAGTACTTC. Protein: CATSSLADSSYEQYF. Using reference TRBV15 and TRBJ2-7 for the parts outside the CDR3, the full variable domain is DAMVIQNPRYQVTQFGKPVTLSCSQTLNHNVMYWYQQKSSQAPKLLFHYYDKDFNNEADTPDNFQSRRPNTSFCFLDIRSPGLGDTAMYLCATSSLADSSYEQYFGPGTRLTVT.